A selection of T cell receptor beta chains follows, all from one sample in a study of identical twins. TCRdb analysed the 5' RACE reads with MiXCR anew, one entry per CDR3 protein. The sample lists 1.5 million to 2 million distinct CDR3 sequences; about 32% were seen once. The sequenced sample was cord blood. These receptors originate from a newborn girl in good health. Both conserved end residues are part of each CDR3. Only part of the rows carry a size: once, few, many, or a class if the clone is expanded.

v_call	j_call	clone_size	cdr3_aa
TRBV6-6	TRBJ2-1	-	CASSHRAGSSYNEQFF
TRBV19	TRBJ1-2	few	CASSISPYGPGRDYGYTF
TRBV6-1	TRBJ1-2	few	CASSEDAPSWGYTF
TRBV11-2	TRBJ2-2	-	CASSLRSGTGELFF
TRBV29-1	TRBJ1-2	many	CSVDLAREVGDYGYTF
TRBV25-1	TRBJ2-2	-	CASSEWASPYTGELFF
TRBV6-6	TRBJ2-2	-	CASRLLGVGELFF
TRBV4-1	TRBJ1-2	few	CASSQPGTALNYGYTF
TRBV12-3/TRBV12-4	TRBJ2-7	few	CASSSSPDRAIYEQYF
TRBV28	TRBJ1-2	-	CASTWRGEFYGYTF
TRBV7-2	TRBJ2-7	few	CASSLQLAQNEQYF
TRBV12-3/TRBV12-4	TRBJ2-7	many	CASSFGATYEQYF
TRBV15	TRBJ2-2	few	CATSSSSILSPGELFF
TRBV19	TRBJ1-5	once	CASSRLNSNQPQHF
TRBV29-1	TRBJ2-2	-	CSVGTGDTGELFF
TRBV15	TRBJ1-1	-	CATSREGGGRGEAFF
TRBV12-3/TRBV12-4	TRBJ2-1	-	CASSLFAGTSNNEQFF
TRBV20-1	TRBJ2-2	-	CSARPTLERGAGELFF
TRBV4-2	TRBJ2-3	few	CASSQNGQVSTDTQYF
TRBV5-1	TRBJ2-5	-	CASSLGSSVRQETQYF
TRBV28	TRBJ2-7	-	CASSLFSGQSTAYEQYF
TRBV10-2	TRBJ2-3	few	CASAPALSTDTQYF
TRBV6-5	TRBJ2-5	once	CASRGLLLNGQYF
TRBV20-1	TRBJ1-2	-	CSASWDRARANYGYTF
TRBV18	TRBJ2-3	-	CASSPIAGATDTQYF
TRBV5-4	TRBJ2-3	-	CASSPGTGGPTDTQYF
TRBV11-2	TRBJ2-7	-	CASSLGAGRSSYEQYF
TRBV4-1	TRBJ2-4	many	CASSQDDRAKNIQYF
TRBV29-1	TRBJ2-3	many	CSVDRRGTDTQYF
TRBV4-2	TRBJ2-2	-	CASSHDRGRDGELFF
TRBV9	TRBJ2-2	-	CASSVQQGAGELFF
TRBV4-1	TRBJ2-4	many	CASSHLTGVVKNIQYF
TRBV5-6	TRBJ2-5	-	CASSWGTRINEQYF
TRBV21-1	TRBJ1-1	-	CASSKVRPGMNTEAFF
TRBV20-1	TRBJ2-5	few	CSARSGLAGGETQYF
TRBV24-1	-	once	CATSDGASGAHQETQYF
TRBV5-8	TRBJ2-1	-	CASSLVIGTSAYNEQFF
TRBV7-6	TRBJ1-1	-	CASSLEQGRKEAEAFF
TRBV21-1	TRBJ2-7	few	CASSNALGRCQPTFYEQYF
TRBV2	TRBJ2-7	-	CASSAEGEQYF